The 11 T cell receptor beta chains below all came from one sample that was sequenced in a study. TCRdb processed the 5' RACE reads anew with MiXCR; each CDR3 protein has one entry. The sample consists of tens of thousands of distinct CDR3 sequences, approximately 30% of them appearing once. Sequenced: naive CD4+ T cells sorted from a lymph node. Stated subset: naive CD4+ T cells, CD4+CD45RA+CD25-. The origin of the receptors is a female donor with breast cancer.

The table lists this clonotype with many counts. The genes are TRBV7-2 and TRBJ2-3, with D maybe TRBD2 (5 bases). Germline V gives CDR1 SGHTA, CDR2 FQGNSA. There are 15 residues in the CDR3. Trimming took 2 bases from V and 0 from J, leaving 9 bases between them. The CDR3 region is CASSLTRGSTDTQYF. The CDR3 nucleotides are TGTGCCAGCAGCTTAACTCGGGGAAGCACAGATACGCAGTATTTT.

The rearrangement links TRBV7-9 to TRBJ2-2; D possibly corresponds to TRBD1 (5 bases). CDR3 size: 17 residues. Trimming removed 2 bases at V and 3 bases at J, with 16 bases between. The germline gives CDR1 SEHNR, CDR2 FQNEAQ (reference sequence). CDR3 nucleotide sequence: TGTGCCAGCAGCTTATCGTTCCAGGGATCGGACACCGGGGAGCTGTTTTTT. Translated: CASSLSFQGSDTGELFF. The whole variable domain, filled in from reference TRBV7-9 and TRBJ2-2, reads DTGVSQNPRHKITKRGQNVTFRCDPISEHNRLYWYRQTLGQGPEFLTYFQNEAQLEKSRLLSDRFSAERPKGSFSTLEIQRTEQGDSAMYLCASSLSFQGSDTGELFFGEGSRLTVL.

Only a few counts were recorded for this clonotype. V usage is TRBV20-1 and J usage is TRBJ2-6, with D tentatively TRBD1 (6 bases). The V gene lost 6 bases and the J gene lost 3 bases, with 15 bases spanning the gap. The CDR3 extends over 15 amino acids. The germline CDR1 and CDR2 sequences are DFQATT and SNEGSKA (reference sequence). The CDR3 region has the DNA TGCAGTGCAGACGACAGGCGTCTTGGGGCCAACGTCCTGACTTTC. The encoded protein is CSADDRRLGANVLTF.

This clonotype was found many times. The chain employs TRBV12-3 or TRBV12-4 and TRBJ2-7, with no clear D. The CDR3 is 12 amino acids. The V and J ends lost 0 bases and 7 bases respectively, with 7 bases between them. In DNA form, the CDR3 reads TGTGCCAGCAGTTTAGCTAGTATGGAGCAGTACTTC. This translates into CASSLASMEQYF.

Ten or more counts support this clonotype. V is TRBV7-3 and J is TRBJ2-3; D is undetermined. The CDR3 has 14 amino acids. Germline V gives CDR1 SGHTA, CDR2 FQGTGA. Trimming removed 2 bases at V and 6 bases at J, with 12 bases between. The CDR3 sequence is CASSLAVSSDTQYF. In DNA, the CDR3 is TGTGCCAGCAGCTTAGCGGTCTCTTCTGATACGCAGTATTTT.

In its sample, this clonotype was seen a few times. A clone one base away is much larger, so this may be a read error. This sequence joins TRBV5-1 and TRBJ2-7, with no clear D. The CDR3 length is 12 residues. Germline-derived CDR1 and CDR2 are SGHRS and YFSETQ. Trimming pared 4 bases from V and 0 bases from J, leaving 5 bases between. CDR3 loop: CASSQGSYEQYF. For the CDR3, the DNA is TGCGCCAGCAGCCAAGGCTCCTACGAGCAGTACTTC.

This clonotype was seen ten or more times. V gene TRBV12-3 or TRBV12-4 combines with J gene TRBJ2-2; 8 bases are a match to TRBD2. Trimming took 3 bases from V and 2 from J; bases not matched to a gene: 11. The CDR3 loop spans 18 amino acids. The CDR3 DNA reads as TGTGCCAGCAGTTTCCCCGGGCTAGCGGGCGGTAACACCGGGGAGCTGTTTTTT. Protein product: CASSFPGLAGGNTGELFF.

This clonotype was observed a few times. The rearrangement links TRBV25-1 to TRBJ2-7; 11 bases are a match to TRBD1. The V gene's germline CDR1 is MGHDK and CDR2 SYGVNS. The CDR3 loop spans 15 amino acids. V lost 7 bases to trimming and J lost 2 bases; unmatched junction nucleotides: 7. The CDR3 nucleotides are TGTGCCAGCACCCCAGCGGGACAGGGGGCCTACGAGCAGTACTTC. Protein: CASTPAGQGAYEQYF.

This clonotype is labeled medium-sized. The chain has TRBV20-1 and TRBJ2-3; 7 nucleotides match TRBD2. Germline V CDR1 and CDR2: DFQATT, SNEGSKA (reference sequence). The J segment lost 2 bases and the V segment lost 0 bases, leaving 11 bases of the junction unmatched. The CDR3 consists of 17 residues. The CDR3 loop is CSARDPASGDFTDTQYF. The CDR3, as DNA: TGCAGTGCTAGAGATCCCGCCAGCGGGGACTTCACAGATACGCAGTATTTT.

The chain has TRBV20-1 and TRBJ2-1; D is uncertain. The germline V gene has CDR1 DFQATT and CDR2 SNEGSKA (reference sequence). The CDR3 is 11 residues long. Trimming removed 5 bases from V and 4 bases from J, with 6 bases in between. The DNA of the CDR3 is TGCAGTGCTCAGCCTTACAATGAGCAGTTCTTC. It codes for CSAQPYNEQFF.

The rearrangement uses TRBV7-2 and TRBJ2-7; 9 positions match TRBD2. CDR1 is SGHTA and CDR2 is FQGNSA in the germline V gene. The CDR3 covers 15 residues. The V segment lost 1 base and the J segment 2 bases; nucleotides outside the gene matches: 3. The CDR3 DNA reads TGTGCCAGCAGCTTAGGAGCTAGCGGGACCTACGAGCAGTACTTC. Translation: CASSLGASGTYEQYF. Looking up the rest from reference TRBV7-2 and TRBJ2-7 gives the full variable domain: GAGVSQSPSNKVTEKGKDVELRCDPISGHTALYWYRQSLGQGLEFLIYFQGNSAPDKSGLPSDRFSAERTGGSVSTLTIQRTQQEDSAVYLCASSLGASGTYEQYFGPGTRLTVT.